Shown below are 25 T cell receptor beta chains from a single sample sequenced in a study of CD8+CD57+ T cells in acquired aplastic anemia. Patients picked for sequencing had shown CD8+CD57+ cell expansion detected by flow cytometry. Profiling of TCR beta VDJ combinations and CDR3 sequences used genomic DNA as template. TCRdb redid the calling of the reads with MiXCR, one entry per CDR3 protein. The sample lists some 150,000 distinct CDR3 sequences; 71% were seen once. The sample consisted of sorted CD4+, CD8+, or CD8+CD57+ T cells (not recorded which) from PBMCs. Receptors originate from a human donor with aplastic anemia.

The chain combines TRBV7-2 with TRBJ2-7; 10 nucleotides align to TRBD2. This CDR3 is 16 amino acids long. CDR1 and CDR2 (germline): SGHTA, FQGNSA. V was pared by 8 bases and J by 4 bases, with 14 bases of the junction left unmatched. The CDR3 here is CASSPPQSGGAYEQYF. The CDR3 DNA reads as TGTGCCAGCTCACCACCCCAAAGCGGGGGGGCATACGAGCAGTACTTC.

V usage is TRBV10-3 and J usage is TRBJ1-5; 8 bases line up with TRBD1. V lost 2 bases and J lost 2; bases outside the gene matches: 2. Germline values: CDR1 ENHRY, CDR2 SYGVKD. The length of the CDR3 is 15 residues. The CDR3: CAISEGTGGNQPQHF. As DNA, the CDR3 is TGTGCCATCAGTGAGGGGACAGGAGGCAATCAGCCCCAGCATTTT.

The CDR3 region is CASSMGSSGYEQFF. The CDR3 DNA follows: TGTGCCAGTAGTATGGGCTCCTCCGGCTATGAGCAGTTCTTC. The J gene is TRBJ2-1, the V gene TRBV19; D is uncertain. CDR1 is LNHDA and CDR2 is SQIVND in the germline V gene (reference sequence). The CDR3 extends over 14 amino acids. V gave up 3 bases and J gave up 8 bases, with 14 bases separating them.

As for this clonotype: The junction departs from germline at one end; a sequencing error may be responsible. The V call is TRBV10-2, the J call TRBJ2-1; 8 bases fit TRBD2. Per germline, CDR1 WSHSY and CDR2 SAAADI. The CDR3 extends over 15 amino acids. The CDR3 region has the DNA TGTGCCAGCAGTTCCCGGGGGGGGGCATACAATGAGCAGTTCTTC. Translating gives CASSSRGGAYNEQFF.

This chain joins TRBV15 and TRBJ2-6; 8 positions match TRBD1. Germline CDR1 and CDR2: LNHNV and YYDKDF (reference sequence). This CDR3 spans 17 amino acids. Trimming at V came to 2 bases and at J to 1 base, leaving 4 bases not matched to a gene. The CDR3 reads CATSRTGQASGANVLTF. The CDR3 DNA sequence: TGTGCCACCAGCAGAACGGGACAGGCGTCTGGGGCCAACGTCCTGACTTTC.

This clonotype was seen only a few times. The chain couples TRBV20-1 to TRBJ1-5; 10 bases match TRBD1. Germline CDR1 is DFQATT and CDR2 is SNEGSKA (reference sequence). This CDR3 comprises 14 residues. V was clipped by 6 bases and J by 6 bases; unmatched bases: 8. The DNA of the CDR3 is TGCAGTGCGACCGGGACAGGGGAGGTTCAGCCCCAGCATTTT. It yields the protein CSATGTGEVQPQHF.

V and J are TRBV15 and TRBJ1-4, with unresolved D. Trimming left V 2 bases short and J 6 bases short, with 10 bases between. This CDR3 spans 14 amino acids. CDR1 is LNHNV, CDR2 YYDKDF, per germline (reference sequence). The CDR3 reads CATSRPPTDEKLFF. The DNA of the CDR3 is TGTGCCACCAGCAGACCGCCCACTGATGAAAAACTGTTTTTT.

V is TRBV7-9 and J is TRBJ2-7, with 10 bases aligning to TRBD1. CDR1 and CDR2 from the germline V gene are SEHNR and FQNEAQ (reference sequence). The CDR3 runs to 14 residues. With 7 bases clipped from V and 4 bases from J, the junction kept 7 bases outside the gene matches. The DNA of the CDR3 is TGTGCCAGCACCCCCGGGGACAGGGGATACGAGCAGTACTTC. This gives the protein CASTPGDRGYEQYF.

The chain links TRBV5-1 to TRBJ2-1; D perhaps matches TRBD2 (6 bases). This CDR3 has 14 amino acids. The germline V gene has CDR1 SGHRS and CDR2 YFSETQ. The ends were cut back, 3 bases at V and 3 bases at J, with 10 bases in the middle. The CDR3 protein is CASSSQGGYNEQFF. Here the CDR3 DNA reads TGCGCCAGCAGCTCCCAGGGAGGCTACAATGAGCAGTTCTTC.

This clonotype was seen a handful of times. This chain links TRBV20-1 with TRBJ1-1; D remains unclear. Germline assignment: CDR1 DFQATT and CDR2 SNEGSKA (reference sequence). The CDR3 has 12 residues. V was pared by 4 bases and J by 3 bases, with 9 bases between. CDR3 nucleotides: TGCAGTGCTAAAGCTGGGGACACTGAAGCTTTCTTT. Translating gives CSAKAGDTEAFF.

V usage is TRBV12-3 or TRBV12-4 and J usage is TRBJ2-7; the D gene is possibly TRBD1 (6 bases). The CDR3 is made up of 12 amino acids. The V gene lost 6 bases and the J gene lost 5 bases, with 11 bases spanning the gap. CDR3 bases: TGTGCCAGCAGCCTCACAGGGCACGAGCAGTACTTC. Its translation is CASSLTGHEQYF.

This clonotype is classed as medium-sized (0.01 to 0.1%). V and J are TRBV28 and TRBJ2-5; D not certain. Germline values: CDR1 MDHEN, CDR2 SYDVKM. The CDR3 has 15 residues. The V and J ends lost 6 bases and 5 bases respectively, with 19 bases between them. Written as DNA, the CDR3 is TGTGCCAGCAGCCCGCCTCTCACCGGGCCGGAGACCCAGTACTTC. Its protein is CASSPPLTGPETQYF.

In this sample, this clonotype turned up once. This rearrangement joins TRBV2 to TRBJ2-7; 10 bases align to TRBD2. The V gene's germline CDR1 is SNHLY and CDR2 FYNNEI. J gave up 6 bases and V 9 bases, and 8 bases lay outside the gene matches. CDR3 length: 13 amino acids. CDR3 in DNA: TGTGCCAGTTCTCTAGCGGGAGATCGCGAGCAGTACTTC. Encoded protein: CASSLAGDREQYF.

The chain uses TRBV15 and TRBJ1-6; D might be TRBD1 (6 bases). CDR1 LNHNV and CDR2 YYDKDF come from the germline V gene (reference sequence). The CDR3 contains 16 residues. V shed 2 bases and J shed 0 bases, with 8 bases lying between them. CDR3 DNA sequence: TGTGCCACCAGCAGAACAGGGATCTCCTATAATTCACCCCTCCACTTT. Its protein product is CATSRTGISYNSPLHF.

The V and J genes are TRBV2 and TRBJ2-5; 9 bases align to TRBD1. The V gene's germline CDR1 is SNHLY and CDR2 FYNNEI. The trim removed 5 bases at V and 4 bases at J, leaving 11 bases unmatched. CDR3 length: 16 residues. The CDR3 DNA reads as TGTGCCAGCAGTTACTCGCGGGGACAGGGACGAGAGACCCAGTACTTC. Protein: CASSYSRGQGRETQYF.

The V gene is TRBV9, the J gene TRBJ1-6, with D tentatively TRBD1 (5 bases). Germline values: CDR1 SGDLS, CDR2 YYNGEE. There are 15 residues in the CDR3. V dropped 5 bases and J dropped 6 bases, with 15 bases sitting between them. CDR3 DNA sequence: TGTGCCAGCAGTTTAAACGGGGCACGTAATTCACCCCTCCACTTT. It yields the protein CASSLNGARNSPLHF.

V and J are TRBV12-3 or TRBV12-4 and TRBJ1-2, with a tentative D call TRBD1 (5 bases). Deletions cut 5 bases from V and 6 bases from J, with 16 bases between. This CDR3 region has 14 residues. CDR3 in DNA: TGTGCCAGCAGTCTCGGGGGGGGTAGACATGGCTACACCTTC. Its protein product is CASSLGGGRHGYTF.

This chain joins TRBV2 and TRBJ1-4; D uncertain. CDR1 is SNHLY, CDR2 FYNNEI, per germline. Deletions cut 6 bases from V and 2 bases from J, with 10 bases between. This CDR3 is 14 amino acids long. CDR3 sequence reads: CASRTVGTNEKLFF. DNA of the CDR3: TGTGCCAGCAGGACGGTGGGGACTAATGAAAAACTGTTTTTT. Using reference TRBV2 and TRBJ1-4 for the parts outside the CDR3, the full variable domain is EPEVTQTPSHQVTQMGQEVILRCVPISNHLYFYWYRQILGQKVEFLVSFYNNEISEKSEIFDDQFSVERPDGSNFTLKIRSTKLEDSAMYFCASRTVGTNEKLFFGSGTQLSVL.

The rearrangement joins TRBV19 to TRBJ1-3; tentative D call: TRBD1 (6 bases). With 2 bases removed from V and 5 bases from J, the gap between germline ends came to 16 bases. CDR3 length equals 16 residues. Looked up from germline, CDR1 is LNHDA and CDR2 is SQIVND (reference sequence). CDR3 amino acids: CASSIKATGTRNTIYF. DNA for the CDR3: TGTGCCAGTAGTATAAAGGCGACGGGGACAAGAAACACCATATATTTT.

In this sample, this clonotype turned up a few times. This chain connects TRBV5-5 to TRBJ2-7; no clear D. Trimming pared 0 bases from V and 3 bases from J, leaving 10 bases between. Looked up from germline, CDR1 is SGHKS and CDR2 is YYEKEE (reference sequence). The CDR3 spans 14 residues. CDR3 in DNA: TGTGCCAGCAGCTTGGAAGTCGGTTACTACGAGCAGTACTTC. Protein sequence: CASSLEVGYYEQYF.

The CDR3: CSAGRDSNQPQHF. The CDR3 nucleotides read TGCAGTGCTGGGAGGGACAGCAATCAGCCCCAGCATTTT. The rearrangement joins TRBV20-1 to TRBJ1-5; weak D call: TRBD1 (5 bases). Between the trimmed V and J ends, which lost 5 bases and 1 base, there was a span of 9 bases. Germline assignment: CDR1 DFQATT and CDR2 SNEGSKA (reference sequence). The length of the CDR3 is 13 residues.

This clonotype was counted a few times. J is TRBJ1-1 and V is TRBV7-6, with D unresolved. The CDR3 spans 12 residues. Between the trimmed V and J ends, which lost 5 bases and 3 bases, there was a span of 7 bases. The germline gives CDR1 SGHVS, CDR2 FNYEAQ. As DNA, the CDR3 is TGTGCCAGCAGCGCCCATGACACTGAAGCTTTCTTT. It codes for CASSAHDTEAFF.

This rearrangement joins TRBV2 to TRBJ1-1; 10 nucleotides line up with TRBD1. Looked up from germline, CDR1 is SNHLY and CDR2 is FYNNEI. Trimming removed 4 bases from V and 0 bases from J; junction bases left unmatched: 2. The CDR3 sequence is 15 residues long. CDR3 loop: CASSAGTGVNTEAFF. The CDR3 DNA is TGTGCCAGCAGTGCGGGGACAGGGGTGAACACTGAAGCTTTCTTT.

The CDR3 region has the DNA TGCAGTGCTAGAGTGGTAGGGGCAGATACGCAGTATTTT. Translating it yields CSARVVGADTQYF. V and J are TRBV20-1 and TRBJ2-3, with a possible D match to TRBD1 (5 bases). The germline CDR1 and CDR2 sequences are DFQATT and SNEGSKA (reference sequence). CDR3 length: 13 residues. The V gene lost 1 base and the J gene lost 4 bases, with 9 bases spanning the gap.

The chain uses TRBV29-1 and TRBJ2-3; no firm D call. The CDR3 covers 14 residues. Germline V gives CDR1 SQVTM, CDR2 ANQGSEA. V was clipped by 4 bases and J by 3 bases, with 14 bases between them. The CDR3 spells CSVVSGLRTDTQYF. The CDR3 nucleotides are TGCAGCGTTGTTTCTGGTTTAAGGACAGATACGCAGTATTTT.